The source of this TCR beta chain is a study of blood T cell repertoires in COVID-19. Participants' own reports of clinical history determined their cohort assignment. Two consecutive negative NP/OP PCR tests, clearance, or resolved symptoms defined Cohort 3 recovery. The table lists this clone with a count of one. At the DNA level, this CDR3 is encoded by other sequences in the same sample as well. Profiling relied on immunoSEQ multiplex PCR, and the TCRdb table lists in-frame clones only, not all of them. This table holds about 320,000 clones, roughly 86% found once. Trimming shortened V by 0 bases and J by 4 bases, and 6 bases separated the two germline ends. This CDR3 comprises 13 residues. Germline CDR1 LNHDA, CDR2 SQIVND (reference sequence).

This receptor was identified in a woman younger than 30 who had recovered from COVID-19. Sequenced input: PBMCs or T cells enriched from blood (not recorded which). The chain combines TRBV19 with TRBJ1-1; D unresolved. The CDR3 sequence is CASSIEGSTEAFF. CDR3 DNA: TGTGCCAGTAGTATAGAGGGGAGCACTGAAGCTTTCTTT. Based on the CDR3 plus reference TRBV19 and TRBJ1-1, the full variable domain is DGGITQSPKYLFRKEGQNVTLSCEQNLNHDAMYWYRQDPGQGLRLIYYSQIVNDFQKGDIAEGYSVSREKKESFPLTVTSAQKNPTAFYLCASSIEGSTEAFFGQGTRLTVV.